The sequence of this T cell receptor beta chain was determined in a study of monozygotic twins with inflammatory bowel disease. An amount of 3,500 to 4,500 ng of total RNA was used for each TCR library. TCRdb re-called the 5' RACE reads and shows each CDR3 protein once, DNA omitted. This sample's table has over 110,000 distinct CDR3 sequences. The CDR3 has 15 residues. The germline V gene has CDR1 LGHNA and CDR2 YSLEER. This clonotype originated in a human donor with ulcerative colitis or Crohn's disease, or a healthy co-twin of an affected twin (not recorded which). Sequenced material: blood. The chain combines TRBV4-3 with TRBJ2-3; TCRdb gives TRBD1 as the D gene, but with no DNA this cannot be confirmed. The CDR3 reads CASSQERGWPDTQYF.